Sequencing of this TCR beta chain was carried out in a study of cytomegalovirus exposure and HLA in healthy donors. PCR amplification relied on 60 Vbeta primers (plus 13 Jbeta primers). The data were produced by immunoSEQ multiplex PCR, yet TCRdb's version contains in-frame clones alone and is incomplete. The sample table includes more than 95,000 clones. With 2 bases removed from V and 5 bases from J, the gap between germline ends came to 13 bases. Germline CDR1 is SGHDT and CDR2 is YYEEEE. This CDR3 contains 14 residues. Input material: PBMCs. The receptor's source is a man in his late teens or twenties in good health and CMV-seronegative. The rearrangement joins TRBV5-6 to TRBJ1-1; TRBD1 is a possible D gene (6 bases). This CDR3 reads CASSFPGAKTEAFF. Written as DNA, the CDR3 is TGTGCCAGCAGCTTCCCAGGGGCTAAGACTGAAGCTTTCTTT. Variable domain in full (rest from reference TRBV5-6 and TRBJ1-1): DAGVTQSPTHLIKTRGQQVTLRCSPKSGHDTVSWYQQALGQGPQFIFQYYEEEERQRGNFPDRFSGHQFPNYSSELNVNALLLGDSALYLCASSFPGAKTEAFFGQGTRLTVV.